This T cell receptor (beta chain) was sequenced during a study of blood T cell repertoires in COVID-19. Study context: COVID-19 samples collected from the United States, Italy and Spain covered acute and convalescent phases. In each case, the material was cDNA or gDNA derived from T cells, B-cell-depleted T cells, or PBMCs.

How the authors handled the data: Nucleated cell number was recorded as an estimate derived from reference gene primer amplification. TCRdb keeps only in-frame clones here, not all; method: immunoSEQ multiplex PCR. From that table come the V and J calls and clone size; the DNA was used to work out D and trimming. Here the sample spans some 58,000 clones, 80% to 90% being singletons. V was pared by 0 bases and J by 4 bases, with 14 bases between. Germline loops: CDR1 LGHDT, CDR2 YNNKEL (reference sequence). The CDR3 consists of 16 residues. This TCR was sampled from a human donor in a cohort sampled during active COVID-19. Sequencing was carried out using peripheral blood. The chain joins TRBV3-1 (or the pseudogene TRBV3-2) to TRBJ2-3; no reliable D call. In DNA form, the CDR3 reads TGTGCCAGCAGCCAAGATTTGGGCCCAAAAGCAGATACGCAGTATTTT. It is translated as CASSQDLGPKADTQYF.